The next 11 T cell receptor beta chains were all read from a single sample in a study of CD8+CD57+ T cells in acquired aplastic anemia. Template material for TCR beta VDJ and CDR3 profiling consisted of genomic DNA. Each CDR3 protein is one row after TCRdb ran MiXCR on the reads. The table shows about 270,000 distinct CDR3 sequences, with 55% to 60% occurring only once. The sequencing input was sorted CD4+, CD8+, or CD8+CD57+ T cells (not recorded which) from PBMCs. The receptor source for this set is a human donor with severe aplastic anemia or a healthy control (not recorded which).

Here the CDR3 DNA reads TGTGCCATAGGGGACGGGACCTCCTACGAGCAGTACTTC. This encodes CAIGDGTSYEQYF. The chain combines TRBV7-9 with TRBJ2-7; either TRBD1 or TRBD2 may fit D (5 bases each). Per the germline V gene, CDR1 is SEHNR and CDR2 is FQNEAQ (reference sequence). This CDR3 spans 13 amino acids. V dropped 10 bases and J dropped 0 bases, with 13 bases sitting between them. The entire variable domain, with the rest obtained from reference TRBV7-9 and TRBJ2-7, is as follows: DTGVSQNPRHKITKRGQNVTFRCDPISEHNRLYWYRQTLGQGPEFLTYFQNEAQLEKSRLLSDRFSAERPKGSFSTLEIQRTEQGDSAMYLCAIGDGTSYEQYFGPGTRLTVT.

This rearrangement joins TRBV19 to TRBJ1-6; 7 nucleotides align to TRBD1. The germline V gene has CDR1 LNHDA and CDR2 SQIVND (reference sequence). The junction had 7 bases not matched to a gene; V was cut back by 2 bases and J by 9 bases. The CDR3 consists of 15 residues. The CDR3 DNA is TGTGCCAGTAGTATAACAGGGGTGGAAAGTTCACCCCTCCACTTT. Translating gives CASSITGVESSPLHF.

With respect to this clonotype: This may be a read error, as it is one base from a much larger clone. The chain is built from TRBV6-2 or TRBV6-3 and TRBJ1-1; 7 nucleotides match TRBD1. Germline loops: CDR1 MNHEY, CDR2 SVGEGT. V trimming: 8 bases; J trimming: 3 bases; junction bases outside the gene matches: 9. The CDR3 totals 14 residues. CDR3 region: CASGQGTADTEAFF. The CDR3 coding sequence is TGTGCCAGCGGCCAAGGGACAGCGGACACTGAAGCTTTCTTT.

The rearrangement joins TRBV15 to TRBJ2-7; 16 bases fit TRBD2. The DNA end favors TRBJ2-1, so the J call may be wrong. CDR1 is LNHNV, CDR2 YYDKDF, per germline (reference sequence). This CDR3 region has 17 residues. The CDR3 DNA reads TGTGCCACCAGCAGCGCGGGACTAGCGGGGGGGCACAATGAGCAGTTCTTC. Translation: CATSSAGLAGGHNEQFF.

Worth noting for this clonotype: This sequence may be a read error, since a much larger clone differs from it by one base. The CDR3 here is CAANRGGNELYF. DNA of the CDR3: TGTGCCGCAAACAGGGGGGGCAACGAGCTGTACTTC. The chain links TRBV28 to TRBJ2-7, with D tentatively TRBD1 (8 bases). This CDR3 region has 12 residues. Germline values: CDR1 MDHEN, CDR2 SYDVKM.

CDR3 amino acids: CASRLGLAPSYEQYF. The DNA for the CDR3 is TGCGCCAGCAGACTAGGACTAGCGCCCTCCTACGAGCAGTACTTC. The chain combines TRBV5-1 with TRBJ2-7, with TRBD2 identical over 9 bases. This CDR3 comprises 15 residues. Germline CDR1 reads SGHRS; CDR2 reads YFSETQ. V lost 5 bases to trimming and J lost 0 bases; unmatched junction nucleotides: 6.

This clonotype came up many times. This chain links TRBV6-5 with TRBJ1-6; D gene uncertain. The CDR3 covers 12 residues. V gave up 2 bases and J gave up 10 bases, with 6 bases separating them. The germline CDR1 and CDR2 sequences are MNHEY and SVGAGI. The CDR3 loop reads CASSYRASPLHF. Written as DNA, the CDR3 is TGTGCCAGCAGTTACAGGGCCTCACCCCTCCACTTT.

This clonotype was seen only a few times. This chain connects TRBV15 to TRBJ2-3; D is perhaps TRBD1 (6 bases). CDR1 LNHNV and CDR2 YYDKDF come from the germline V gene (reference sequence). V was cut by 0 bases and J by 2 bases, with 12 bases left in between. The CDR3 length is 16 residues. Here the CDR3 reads CATSRDPGQITDTQYF. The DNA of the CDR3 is TGTGCCACCAGCAGAGATCCTGGACAGATCACAGATACGCAGTATTTT.

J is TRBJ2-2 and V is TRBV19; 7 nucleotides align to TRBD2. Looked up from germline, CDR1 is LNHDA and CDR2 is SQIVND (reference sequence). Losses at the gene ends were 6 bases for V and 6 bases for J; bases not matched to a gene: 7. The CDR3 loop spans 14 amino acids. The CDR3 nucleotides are TGTGCCAGTAGAAAAGGACTAGAAGCCGGGGAGCTGTTTTTT. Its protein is CASRKGLEAGELFF.

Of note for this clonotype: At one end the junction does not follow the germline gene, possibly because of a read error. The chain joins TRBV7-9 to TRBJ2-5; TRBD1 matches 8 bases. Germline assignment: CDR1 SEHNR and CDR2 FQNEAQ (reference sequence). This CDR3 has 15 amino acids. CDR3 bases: TGTGCTAGCAGCCCAAGTTCAGGGGGCAGGGAGACCCAGTACTTC. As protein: CASSPSSGGRETQYF.

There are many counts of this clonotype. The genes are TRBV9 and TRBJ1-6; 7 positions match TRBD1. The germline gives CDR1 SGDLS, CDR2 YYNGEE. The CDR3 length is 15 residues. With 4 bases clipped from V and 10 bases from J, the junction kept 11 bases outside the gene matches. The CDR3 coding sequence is TGTGCCAGCAGCACAACAGGGGTTAAGGAATCACCCCTCCACTTT. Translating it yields CASSTTGVKESPLHF. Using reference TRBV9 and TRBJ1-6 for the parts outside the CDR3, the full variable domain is DSGVTQTPKHLITATGQRVTLRCSPRSGDLSVYWYQQSLDQGLQFLIQYYNGEERAKGNILERFSAQQFPDLHSELNLSSLELGDSALYFCASSTTGVKESPLHFGNGTRLTVT.